This T cell receptor beta chain was found in a study of ipilimumab plus nivolumab after autologous stem cell transplantation. The wider study: A median of about eight nivolumab and 5 ipilimumab doses were given.

With respect to this clone: The antigen is unknown.

Checkpoint therapy with ipilimumab 1 mg/kg began 14 to 28 days after transplant. Patients got 3 mg/kg IV nivolumab weeks 1, 4, 7, 10, then biweekly through week 26. V was trimmed by 4 bases and J by 3 bases, leaving 4 bases between them. The CDR3 covers 12 residues. The germline V gene has CDR1 MDHEN and CDR2 SYDVKM. Study-wide findings and caveats: Authors suggest TCR repertoire, Treg phenotype and gut microbiota support further study.

The table came from immunoSEQ multiplex PCR; TCRdb's copy has only in-frame clones and leaves some out. The data hold tens of thousands of clones, with nearly 85% observed a single time. Sequenced material: PBMCs, taken in a trial of ipilimumab plus nivolumab as post-transplant consolidation. J is TRBJ1-5 and V is TRBV28; D remains ambiguous. The clonotype comes from a male donor with diffuse large B-cell lymphoma. The CDR3 region is CASSSNNQPQHF. DNA for the CDR3: TGTGCCAGCAGTTCCAACAATCAGCCCCAGCATTTT.